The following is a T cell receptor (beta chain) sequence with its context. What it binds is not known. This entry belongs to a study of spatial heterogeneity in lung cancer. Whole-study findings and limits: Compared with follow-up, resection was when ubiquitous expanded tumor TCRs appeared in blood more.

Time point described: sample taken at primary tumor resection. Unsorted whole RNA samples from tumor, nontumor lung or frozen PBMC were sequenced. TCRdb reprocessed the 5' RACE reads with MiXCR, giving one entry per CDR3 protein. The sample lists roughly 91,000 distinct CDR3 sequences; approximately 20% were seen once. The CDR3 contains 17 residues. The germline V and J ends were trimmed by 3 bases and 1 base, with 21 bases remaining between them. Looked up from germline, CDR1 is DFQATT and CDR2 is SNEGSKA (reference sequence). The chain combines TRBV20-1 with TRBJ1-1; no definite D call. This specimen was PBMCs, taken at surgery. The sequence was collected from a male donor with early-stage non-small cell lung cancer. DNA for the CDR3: TGCAGTGCTAGCCCTGTTTCGATGGTACATGAGAACACTGAAGCTTTCTTT. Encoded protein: CSASPVSMVHENTEAFF.